This passage covers 20 T cell receptor beta chains from one sample sequenced in a study of cytomegalovirus exposure and HLA in healthy donors. Amplification used 60 Vbeta primers and 13 Jbeta primers. Sequencing used immunoSEQ multiplex PCR; TCRdb keeps in-frame clones, though not all of them. The table shows around 130,000 clones, with 65% to 90% occurring only once. Input material: PBMCs. The receptors were gathered from a young man in good health and CMV-seronegative.

This chain joins TRBV19 and TRBJ1-2; 8 nucleotides match TRBD1. The V gene's germline CDR1 is LNHDA and CDR2 SQIVND (reference sequence). The CDR3 has 13 residues. V lost 7 bases to trimming and J lost 8 bases; unmatched junction nucleotides: 9. Written as DNA, the CDR3 is TGTGCCAGTACTCTTTGGACAGGGAGAGGCTACACCTTC. Amino acids: CASTLWTGRGYTF.

This rearrangement joins TRBV27 to TRBJ2-7; TRBD2 aligns across 8 bases. The CDR3 is made up of 18 amino acids. V lost 2 bases, J lost 5 bases, and 17 bases stayed unmatched. Looked up from germline, CDR1 is MNHEY and CDR2 is SMNVEV (reference sequence). This chain's CDR3 is CASSLTLPFSGVGHEQYF. The CDR3 DNA follows: TGTGCCAGCAGTTTAACCTTACCCTTTAGCGGGGTGGGTCACGAGCAGTACTTC.

This clone was recorded once. V usage is TRBV6-5 and J usage is TRBJ2-7; 10 bases agree with TRBD1. This CDR3 contains 14 residues. With 6 bases clipped from V and 6 bases from J, the junction kept 8 bases outside the gene matches. Germline CDR1 is MNHEY and CDR2 is SVGAGI. CDR3 coding DNA: TGTGCCAGCAGACCTCCGGGACAGGGGCGCGAGCAGTACTTC. This gives the protein CASRPPGQGREQYF.

V is TRBV7-9 and J is TRBJ2-7, with 7 bases identical to TRBD1. Per the germline V gene, CDR1 is SEHNR and CDR2 is FQNEAQ (reference sequence). The J segment lost 1 base and the V segment lost 4 bases, leaving 1 base of the junction unmatched. The CDR3 consists of 13 residues. The CDR3 region has the DNA TGTGCCAGCAGCTGGGACAGTTCCTACGAGCAGTACTTC. Amino acids: CASSWDSSYEQYF.

The chain carries TRBV10-3 and TRBJ1-5, with no clear D. V was trimmed by 10 bases and J by 4 bases, leaving 17 bases between them. This CDR3 contains 14 residues. Germline-derived CDR1 and CDR2 are ENHRY and SYGVKD. The CDR3 DNA sequence: TGTGCCACGAGCCCCTTCGGCGGGAATCAGCCCCAGCATTTT. Translation: CATSPFGGNQPQHF.

In its sample, this clone was seen a few times. The V gene is TRBV5-4, the J gene TRBJ1-5, with D possibly being TRBD1 (5 bases). Germline CDR1 SGHNT, CDR2 YYREEE (reference sequence). The CDR3 has 15 residues. Trimming removed 0 bases at V and 1 base at J, with 8 bases between. The DNA of the CDR3 is TGTGCCAGCAGCTTGGACGGGGGAAGCAATCAGCCCCAGCATTTT. Residues: CASSLDGGSNQPQHF.

V is TRBV7-2 and J is TRBJ2-5, with D possibly TRBD2 on 5 matching bases. Germline CDR1 reads SGHTA; CDR2 reads FQGNSA. The V end lost 5 bases, the J end lost 5 bases, and 15 bases lay between the germline ends. This CDR3 has 14 amino acids. Here the CDR3 reads CASSLDGRGETQYF. The CDR3, as DNA: TGTGCCAGCAGCCTAGACGGGCGAGGGGAGACCCAGTACTTC.

This chain uses TRBV10-3 with TRBJ2-1, with 14 bases aligning to TRBD2. Germline values: CDR1 ENHRY, CDR2 SYGVKD. V dropped 4 bases and J dropped 7; count of bases not matched to a gene: 12. CDR3 size: 18 residues. The CDR3 protein is CAISVGLAGGFLENEQFF. The CDR3 DNA reads TGTGCCATCAGTGTTGGACTAGCGGGGGGATTTTTGGAAAATGAGCAGTTCTTC.

The chain joins TRBV11-2 to TRBJ1-3; 8 bases line up with TRBD1. The CDR3 extends over 18 amino acids. V lost 4 bases to trimming and J lost 0 bases; unmatched junction nucleotides: 11. Germline assignment: CDR1 SGHAT and CDR2 FQNNGV. CDR3 nucleotides: TGTGCCAGCAGCTCCCGCGCACAGGGGGTTTACTCTGGAAACACCATATATTTT. It translates to CASSSRAQGVYSGNTIYF.

J is TRBJ2-7 and V is TRBV7-2, with TRBD1 matching 12 bases. CDR3 length: 15 residues. Germline CDR1 and CDR2: SGHTA and FQGNSA. V trimming: 6 bases; J trimming: 5 bases; junction bases outside the gene matches: 8. CDR3 DNA: TGTGCCAGCAGAAAACCCGGGACAGGGGGCGACGAGCAGTACTTC. Residues: CASRKPGTGGDEQYF.

CDR3 amino acids: CASSQGATNYGYTF. Written as DNA, the CDR3 is TGCGCCAGCAGCCAGGGGGCGACGAACTATGGCTACACCTTC. The chain employs TRBV5-1 and TRBJ1-2; TRBD1 matches at 8 bases. Germline trimming cut 4 bases from V and 2 bases from J; bases unmatched to any gene: 4. Germline V gene data show CDR1 as SGHRS and CDR2 as YFSETQ. The CDR3 spans 14 residues.

The chain recombines TRBV6-5 with TRBJ1-2, with a possible D match to TRBD1 (6 bases). The CDR3 consists of 13 residues. V lost 2 bases to trimming and J lost 3 bases, with 7 bases between them. Germline loops: CDR1 MNHEY, CDR2 SVGAGI. CDR3 protein: CASSYGQHYGYTF. For the CDR3, the DNA is TGTGCCAGCAGTTACGGACAGCACTATGGCTACACCTTC.

The rearrangement uses TRBV7-2 and TRBJ1-6; D perhaps matches TRBD1 (5 bases). The germline V and J ends were trimmed by 5 bases and 0 bases, with 20 bases remaining between them. The CDR3 length is 19 residues. CDR1 and CDR2 from the germline V gene are SGHTA and FQGNSA. The CDR3 nucleotides are TGTGCCAGCAGCACTAAAGGGGTTAACAGGAGCTCCTATAATTCACCCCTCCACTTT. This sequence encodes CASSTKGVNRSSYNSPLHF.

This chain connects TRBV27 to TRBJ2-1; 9 nucleotides match TRBD2. CDR1 MNHEY and CDR2 SMNVEV come from the germline V gene (reference sequence). The CDR3 loop spans 14 amino acids. Trimming removed 5 bases from V and 10 bases from J; junction bases left unmatched: 9. In DNA form, the CDR3 reads TGTGCCAGCAGTGACGTTGCGGGGGGGCTGGAGCAGTTCTTC. Its translation is CASSDVAGGLEQFF.

This chain joins TRBV11-2 and TRBJ2-5; 8 bases agree with TRBD2. V was pared by 1 base and J by 3 bases, with 13 bases of the junction left unmatched. The V gene's germline CDR1 is SGHAT and CDR2 FQNNGV. This CDR3 is 18 amino acids long. In DNA form, the CDR3 reads TGTGCCAGCAGCTTAGTTTCGGGGGGGAGGGGCCCGAAAGAGACCCAGTACTTC. Translation gives CASSLVSGGRGPKETQYF.

V usage is TRBV18 and J usage is TRBJ1-1; D remains ambiguous. The CDR3 consists of 15 residues. The V end was cut by 2 bases, the J end by 3 bases, with 13 bases between. Germline CDR1 is KGHSH and CDR2 is LQKENI. In DNA, the CDR3 is TGTGCCAGCTCACCAGGGCCGAGAGTTTACACTGAAGCTTTCTTT. As protein: CASSPGPRVYTEAFF.

About this clone: This sample also contains other DNA sequences that code for the same CDR3. This rearrangement joins TRBV5-1 to TRBJ1-1; 8 bases line up with TRBD1. Germline loops: CDR1 SGHRS, CDR2 YFSETQ. With 3 bases clipped from V and 4 bases from J, the junction kept 5 bases outside the gene matches. This CDR3 region has 14 residues. CDR3 in amino acids: CASSSQGAGTEAFF. CDR3 bases: TGCGCCAGCAGCTCCCAGGGGGCAGGCACTGAAGCTTTCTTT.

The chain uses TRBV4-3 and TRBJ2-1; 7 nucleotides line up with TRBD2. Germline CDR1 is LGHNA and CDR2 is YSLEER. The J segment lost 9 bases and the V segment lost 0 bases, leaving 5 bases of the junction unmatched. The length of the CDR3 is 14 residues. The CDR3 sequence: CASSQEGRGSEQFF. The CDR3, as DNA: TGCGCCAGCAGCCAAGAAGGACGCGGGAGTGAGCAGTTCTTC.

The rearrangement joins TRBV5-1 to TRBJ2-1; D may be TRBD2 (5 bases). CDR1 is SGHRS, CDR2 YFSETQ, per germline. The CDR3 is made up of 13 amino acids. V lost 4 bases, J lost 6 bases, and 11 bases lay in between. In DNA, the CDR3 is TGCGCCAGCAGCATCGGACTTGTCAATGAGCAGTTCTTC. Translated: CASSIGLVNEQFF.

This rearrangement joins TRBV7-2 to TRBJ1-2; the match to TRBD1 covers 8 bases. The length of the CDR3 is 14 residues. The germline V gene encodes CDR1 SGHTA and CDR2 FQGNSA. Trimming took 6 bases from V and 9 from J; bases not matched to a gene: 12. CDR3 in amino acids: CASRLQGDTICYTF. DNA for the CDR3: TGTGCCAGCAGATTACAGGGGGACACGATATGCTACACCTTC.